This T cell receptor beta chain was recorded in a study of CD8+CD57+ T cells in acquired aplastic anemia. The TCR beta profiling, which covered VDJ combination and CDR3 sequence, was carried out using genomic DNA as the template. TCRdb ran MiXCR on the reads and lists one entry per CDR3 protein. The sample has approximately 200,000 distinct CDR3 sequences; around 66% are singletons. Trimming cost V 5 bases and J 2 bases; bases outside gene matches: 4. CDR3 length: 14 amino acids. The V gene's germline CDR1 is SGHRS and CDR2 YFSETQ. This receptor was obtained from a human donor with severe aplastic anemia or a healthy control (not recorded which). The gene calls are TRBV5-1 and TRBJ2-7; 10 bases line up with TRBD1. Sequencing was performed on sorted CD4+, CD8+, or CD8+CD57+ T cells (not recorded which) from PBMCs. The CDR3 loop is CASRRTGGTYEQYF. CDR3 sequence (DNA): TGCGCCAGCAGGAGGACAGGGGGGACCTACGAGCAGTACTTC.